This TCR beta chain stems from a study of T-cell reconstitution after alpha-beta-depleted transplantation in children. Researchers prepared the TCRbeta library using unique molecular identifiers, the study reports. TCRdb reprocessed the PCR reads with MiXCR, giving one entry per CDR3 protein. Here the sample spans a few hundred thousand distinct CDR3 sequences, roughly 22% being singletons. Trimming shortened V by 0 bases and J by 1 base, and 6 bases separated the two germline ends. The CDR3 has 14 amino acids. The germline gives CDR1 MNHEY, CDR2 SMNVEV (reference sequence). This sequence joins TRBV27 and TRBJ1-1; D remains unclear. The sample was PBMCs from the stem cell graft donor, taken from the stem cell graft. The receptor was isolated from a human donor who donated a stem cell graft to a child with acute myeloid leukemia. CDR3 DNA sequence: TGTGCCAGCAGTTTATCGGAAGGGAACACTGAAGCTTTCTTT. Protein sequence: CASSLSEGNTEAFF.